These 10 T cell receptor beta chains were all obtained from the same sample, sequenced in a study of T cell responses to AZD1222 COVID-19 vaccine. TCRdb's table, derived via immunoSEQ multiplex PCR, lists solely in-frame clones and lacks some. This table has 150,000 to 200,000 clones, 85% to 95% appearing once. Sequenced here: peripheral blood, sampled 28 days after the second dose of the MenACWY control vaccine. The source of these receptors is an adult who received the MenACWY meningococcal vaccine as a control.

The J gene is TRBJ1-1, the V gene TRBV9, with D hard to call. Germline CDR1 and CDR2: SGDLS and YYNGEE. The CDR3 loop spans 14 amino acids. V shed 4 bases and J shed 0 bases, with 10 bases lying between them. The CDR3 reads CASSPIPMNTEAFF. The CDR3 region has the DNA TGTGCCAGCAGCCCCATACCTATGAACACTGAAGCTTTCTTT.

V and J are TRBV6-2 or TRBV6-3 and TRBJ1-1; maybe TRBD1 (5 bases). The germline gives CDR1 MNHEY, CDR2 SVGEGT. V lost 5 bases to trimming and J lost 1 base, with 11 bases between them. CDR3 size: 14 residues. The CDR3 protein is CASSRQHANTEAFF. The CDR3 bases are TGTGCCAGCAGTCGACAGCACGCGAACACTGAAGCTTTCTTT.

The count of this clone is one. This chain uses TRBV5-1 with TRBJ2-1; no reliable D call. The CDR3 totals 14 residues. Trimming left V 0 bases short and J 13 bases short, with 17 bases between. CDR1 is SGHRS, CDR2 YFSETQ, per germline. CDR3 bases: TGCGCCAGCAGCTTGGGAGGCGACATGGCGGTTCAGTTCTTC. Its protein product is CASSLGGDMAVQFF.

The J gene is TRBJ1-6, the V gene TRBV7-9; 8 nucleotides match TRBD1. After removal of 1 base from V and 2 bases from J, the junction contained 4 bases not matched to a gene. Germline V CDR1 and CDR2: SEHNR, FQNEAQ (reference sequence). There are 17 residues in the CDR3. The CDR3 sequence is CASSLEAGGAYNSPLHF. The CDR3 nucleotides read TGTGCCAGCAGCTTAGAGGCAGGGGGCGCCTATAATTCACCCCTCCACTTT.

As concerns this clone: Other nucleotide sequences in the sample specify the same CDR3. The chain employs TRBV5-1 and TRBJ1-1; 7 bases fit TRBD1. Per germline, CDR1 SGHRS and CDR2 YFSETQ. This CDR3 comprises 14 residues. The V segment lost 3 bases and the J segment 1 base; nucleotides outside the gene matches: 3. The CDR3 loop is CASSWTGGNTEAFF. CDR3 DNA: TGCGCCAGCAGCTGGACAGGCGGGAACACTGAAGCTTTCTTT.

The chain's CDR3 is CASSRQAFPSTDTQYF. The CDR3 DNA follows: TGTGCCAGCAGTCGGCAGGCTTTCCCTAGCACAGATACGCAGTATTTT. V usage is TRBV28 and J usage is TRBJ2-3; D uncertain. CDR1 is MDHEN and CDR2 is SYDVKM in the germline V gene. The length of the CDR3 is 16 residues. V was shortened by 5 bases and J by 0 bases, with 15 bases between the two germline ends.

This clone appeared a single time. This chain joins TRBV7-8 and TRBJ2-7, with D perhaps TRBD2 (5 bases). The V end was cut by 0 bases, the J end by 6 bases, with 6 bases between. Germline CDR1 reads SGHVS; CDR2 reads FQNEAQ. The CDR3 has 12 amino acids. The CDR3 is CASSLAEGEQYF. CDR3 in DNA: TGTGCCAGCAGCTTAGCAGAGGGCGAGCAGTACTTC.

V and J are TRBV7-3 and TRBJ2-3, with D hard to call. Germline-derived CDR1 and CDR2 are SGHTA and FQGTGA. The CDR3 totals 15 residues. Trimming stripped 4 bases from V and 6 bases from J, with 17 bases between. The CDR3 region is CASSSTVAYGDTQYF. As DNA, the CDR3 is TGTGCCAGCAGCTCTACGGTCGCCTATGGGGATACGCAGTATTTT.

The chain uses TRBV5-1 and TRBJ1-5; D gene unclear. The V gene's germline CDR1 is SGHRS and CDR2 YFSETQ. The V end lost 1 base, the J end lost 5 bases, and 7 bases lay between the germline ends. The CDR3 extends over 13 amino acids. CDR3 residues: CASSLRPDQPQHF. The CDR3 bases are TGCGCCAGCAGCTTGAGGCCAGATCAGCCCCAGCATTTT.

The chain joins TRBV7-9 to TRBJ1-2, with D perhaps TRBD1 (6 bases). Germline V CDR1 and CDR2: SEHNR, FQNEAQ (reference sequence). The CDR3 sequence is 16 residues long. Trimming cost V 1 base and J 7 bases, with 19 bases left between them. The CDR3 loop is CASSLEGPRGAAGYTF. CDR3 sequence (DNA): TGTGCCAGCAGCTTAGAAGGCCCGAGGGGGGCAGCTGGCTACACCTTC.